This TCR beta chain was identified in a study of cytomegalovirus exposure and HLA in healthy donors. Regarding the study as a whole: Generally TCR sequences proved uncommon, though certain public TCRs appeared in numerous donors.

This clone turned up a few times. Its specificity is unknown. The data were produced by immunoSEQ multiplex PCR, yet TCRdb's version contains in-frame clones alone and is incomplete. The sample yields fewer than 200,000 clones, approximately 84% seen once. Material: PBMCs. The source of this sequence is a woman in her late teens or twenties in good health and CMV-seropositive.

Here the CDR3 DNA reads TGTGCCAGCAGTTACCCCCCAGGTGGTGCCCTCCACTTT. Its protein is CASSYPPGGALHF. The chain is built from TRBV6-6 and TRBJ1-6, with D unclear. The germline gives CDR1 MNHNY, CDR2 SVGAGI (reference sequence). V lost 2 bases and J lost 14, with 13 bases in between. The CDR3 is 13 residues long.